A selection of T cell receptor beta chains follows, all from one sample in a study. TCRdb analysed the 5' RACE reads with MiXCR anew, one entry per CDR3 protein. The table records around 29,000 distinct CDR3 sequences, 26% of them present only once. Specimen: naive CD4+ T cells sorted from a lymph node. The receptors come from a female donor with breast cancer. CDR3s include the opening cysteine and the closing phenylalanine or tryptophan. The D gene is left open where the match is weak. Some rows mark clone size as missing; the rest say once, few, many or name a class of expanded clone.

CDR3 DNA: TGCGCCAGCAGCACCATACCGCCCGGGGATGGCTACACCTTC
CDR3 protein: CASSTIPPGDGYTF
V gene: TRBV5-1
D gene: NA
J gene: TRBJ1-2
clone size: many

CDR3 DNA: TGCACCAGCTCCGGGACTAGTGGTTCCAATGAGCAGTTCTTC
CDR3 protein: CTSSGTSGSNEQFF
V gene: TRBV20-1
D gene: TRBD2
J gene: TRBJ2-1
clone size: few

CDR3 DNA: TGTGCCAGCAGCTTGGAAGGACTAGCGGTCTACGAGCAGTACTTC
CDR3 protein: CASSLEGLAVYEQYF
V gene: TRBV5-6
D gene: TRBD2
J gene: TRBJ2-7
clone size: many

CDR3 DNA: TGTGCCAGCAAGAATACCTTGGGCTACACCTTC
CDR3 protein: CASKNTLGYTF
V gene: TRBV27
D gene: NA
J gene: TRBJ1-2
clone size: NA

CDR3 DNA: TGCAGTGCTAGAGATGGAGGGTCCGTTTACGAGCAGTACTTC
CDR3 protein: CSARDGGSVYEQYF
V gene: TRBV20-1
D gene: NA
J gene: TRBJ2-7
clone size: NA

CDR3 DNA: TGTGCCACCTGGGACGGCTACGAGCAGTACTTC
CDR3 protein: CATWDGYEQYF
V gene: TRBV6-1
D gene: NA
J gene: TRBJ2-7
clone size: NA

CDR3 DNA: TGTGCCAGCCAGGGACCGACGGGAGGTGGTGAAAAACTGTTTTTT
CDR3 protein: CASQGPTGGGEKLFF
V gene: TRBV6-5
D gene: NA
J gene: TRBJ1-4
clone size: NA

CDR3 DNA: TGTGCCAGCAGTGGACAGGCCTACGAGCAGTACTTC
CDR3 protein: CASSGQAYEQYF
V gene: TRBV6-5
D gene: TRBD1
J gene: TRBJ2-7
clone size: medium-sized

CDR3 DNA: TGTGCCACCAGTTTCATTAGCGGGACTAACGAGCAGTACTTC
CDR3 protein: CATSFISGTNEQYF
V gene: TRBV15
D gene: TRBD2
J gene: TRBJ2-7
clone size: NA

CDR3 DNA: TGCGCCAGCAGTCCGACTAGCGGGAGGACAACCGGGGAGCTGTTTTTT
CDR3 protein: CASSPTSGRTTGELFF
V gene: TRBV5-1
D gene: TRBD2
J gene: TRBJ2-2
clone size: few

CDR3 DNA: TGCGCCAGCAGCCAAGCTTATTGGACAGGCCGATCCAACGAGCAGTACTTC
CDR3 protein: CASSQAYWTGRSNEQYF
V gene: TRBV4-1
D gene: TRBD1
J gene: TRBJ2-7
clone size: few

CDR3 DNA: TGTGCCAGCAGCGCCGCTAGCGGGAGGGCCATCAATAATGAGCAGTTCTTC
CDR3 protein: CASSAASGRAINNEQFF
V gene: TRBV9
D gene: TRBD2
J gene: TRBJ2-1
clone size: many

CDR3 DNA: TGCAGTGCTTTTTTGGGCATGGAATACGAGCAGTACTTC
CDR3 protein: CSAFLGMEYEQYF
V gene: TRBV20-1
D gene: NA
J gene: TRBJ2-7
clone size: many

CDR3 DNA: TGCAGTGCTAGGCATCGGACAGGGGGCACAGATACGCAGTATTTT
CDR3 protein: CSARHRTGGTDTQYF
V gene: TRBV20-1
D gene: TRBD1
J gene: TRBJ2-3
clone size: NA

CDR3 DNA: TGCAGTGCCCAGGACAGCGACAAGAACACCGGGGAGCTGTTTTTT
CDR3 protein: CSAQDSDKNTGELFF
V gene: TRBV20-1
D gene: NA
J gene: TRBJ2-2
clone size: NA

CDR3 DNA: TGTGCCAGCAGGAAAGATTACGAGCAGTACTTC
CDR3 protein: CASRKDYEQYF
V gene: TRBV27
D gene: NA
J gene: TRBJ2-7
clone size: NA

CDR3 DNA: TGTGCCAGCAGCCCCGACACTAATTCACCCCTCCACTTT
CDR3 protein: CASSPDTNSPLHF
V gene: TRBV7-3
D gene: NA
J gene: TRBJ1-6
clone size: many

CDR3 DNA: TGCGCCAGCGGCTTGTTTCAGGGGACGCCAGATGCGCAGTATTTT
CDR3 protein: CASGLFQGTPDAQYF
V gene: TRBV5-1
D gene: NA
J gene: TRBJ2-3
clone size: NA

CDR3 DNA: TGTGCCAGCAGCCAAGACAGGGCTTACGAGCAGTACTTC
CDR3 protein: CASSQDRAYEQYF
V gene: TRBV4-2
D gene: NA
J gene: TRBJ2-7
clone size: medium-sized

CDR3 DNA: TGTGCCAGCAGTCCCCTGTTTAGCACAGATACGCAGTATTTT
CDR3 protein: CASSPLFSTDTQYF
V gene: TRBV27
D gene: NA
J gene: TRBJ2-3
clone size: NA

CDR3 DNA: TGTGCCAGCAGCATGGAACGAGGGAAGTCAGATTATTTT
CDR3 protein: CASSMERGKSDYF
V gene: TRBV7-9
D gene: NA
J gene: TRBJ2-3
clone size: many

CDR3 DNA: TGCAGTGCTAGCAGGACTAGGACTAGCGTCTACAATGAGCAGTTCTTC
CDR3 protein: CSASRTRTSVYNEQFF
V gene: TRBV20-1
D gene: TRBD2
J gene: TRBJ2-1
clone size: NA

CDR3 DNA: TGTGCCAGCCAACCGGGACAAAACACCGGGGAGCTGTTTTTT
CDR3 protein: CASQPGQNTGELFF
V gene: TRBV11-1
D gene: NA
J gene: TRBJ2-2
clone size: NA

CDR3 DNA: TGTGCCAGCAGGAGCGGTGGGTTAGGGCGGCTACCAAATACGCAGTATTTT
CDR3 protein: CASRSGGLGRLPNTQYF
V gene: TRBV7-9
D gene: NA
J gene: TRBJ2-3
clone size: NA

CDR3 DNA: TGTGCCAGCAGCGGGAGCGGAGAGACCCAGTACTTC
CDR3 protein: CASSGSGETQYF
V gene: TRBV6-6
D gene: NA
J gene: TRBJ2-5
clone size: NA

CDR3 DNA: TGTGCCAGCAGCTTAGCGATGGGGCAGGGGGGAGAGACCCAGTACTTC
CDR3 protein: CASSLAMGQGGETQYF
V gene: TRBV7-2
D gene: NA
J gene: TRBJ2-5
clone size: many

CDR3 DNA: TGTGCCATCAGTGGGAACACTGAAGCTTTCTTT
CDR3 protein: CAISGNTEAFF
V gene: TRBV10-3
D gene: NA
J gene: TRBJ1-1
clone size: few

CDR3 DNA: TGTGCCAGCAGCCAAGGCCCAGGTCCATCCTACGAGCAGTACTTC
CDR3 protein: CASSQGPGPSYEQYF
V gene: TRBV3-1
D gene: NA
J gene: TRBJ2-7
clone size: many

CDR3 DNA: TGTGCCAGCAGGGGGACTCCCGCCGCGCAGTACTTC
CDR3 protein: CASRGTPAAQYF
V gene: TRBV12-3/TRBV12-4
D gene: NA
J gene: TRBJ2-7
clone size: many

CDR3 DNA: TGCGCCAGCAGCCAAGATTCCTGGACCGTCCACAATGAGCAGTTCTTC
CDR3 protein: CASSQDSWTVHNEQFF
V gene: TRBV4-1
D gene: NA
J gene: TRBJ2-1
clone size: medium-sized

CDR3 DNA: TGCGCCAGCAGCTGGGCGGAAGGGATCTACGAGCAGTACTTC
CDR3 protein: CASSWAEGIYEQYF
V gene: TRBV5-1
D gene: NA
J gene: TRBJ2-7
clone size: few

CDR3 DNA: TGTGCCAGCAGCCGGACAGGGGGCGCATCCTACAATGAGCAGTTCTTC
CDR3 protein: CASSRTGGASYNEQFF
V gene: TRBV7-3
D gene: TRBD1
J gene: TRBJ2-1
clone size: many

CDR3 DNA: TGCGCCAGCAGCCGAGACAGGGGGGCTTACGAGCAGTACTTC
CDR3 protein: CASSRDRGAYEQYF
V gene: TRBV5-1
D gene: TRBD1
J gene: TRBJ2-7
clone size: NA

CDR3 DNA: TGTGCCAGCAGTTTATTCCCTCCAATCGACGCGACCCCCACCGGGGAGCTGTTTTTT
CDR3 protein: CASSLFPPIDATPTGELFF
V gene: TRBV28
D gene: NA
J gene: TRBJ2-2
clone size: NA

CDR3 DNA: TGTGCCAGCAGCGAGCGGTCCTACGAGCAGTACTTC
CDR3 protein: CASSERSYEQYF
V gene: TRBV11-1
D gene: NA
J gene: TRBJ2-7
clone size: many

CDR3 DNA: TGTGCCAGCAGCTTGGGCGGTGATCAGCCCCAGCATTTT
CDR3 protein: CASSLGGDQPQHF
V gene: TRBV7-6
D gene: NA
J gene: TRBJ1-5
clone size: NA

CDR3 DNA: TGTGCCAGCAGCTTACAACAGGGAGAGACCCAGTACTTC
CDR3 protein: CASSLQQGETQYF
V gene: TRBV7-3
D gene: NA
J gene: TRBJ2-5
clone size: many

CDR3 DNA: TGTGCCAGCAGCCAAGTCCAAGACAATGAGCAGTTCTTC
CDR3 protein: CASSQVQDNEQFF
V gene: TRBV4-2
D gene: NA
J gene: TRBJ2-1
clone size: NA

CDR3 DNA: TGTGCCAGCAGCTTGATGGGACAGGGGGCGAATCAGCCCCAGCATTTT
CDR3 protein: CASSLMGQGANQPQHF
V gene: TRBV5-6
D gene: TRBD1
J gene: TRBJ1-5
clone size: once

CDR3 DNA: TGTGCCAGCAGTGGGAGGCACCACACAGATACGCAGTATTTT
CDR3 protein: CASSGRHHTDTQYF
V gene: TRBV25-1
D gene: NA
J gene: TRBJ2-3
clone size: few

CDR3 DNA: TGTGCCAGCAGTCTTGCGGGTAATGAGCAGTTCTTC
CDR3 protein: CASSLAGNEQFF
V gene: TRBV2
D gene: NA
J gene: TRBJ2-1
clone size: NA

CDR3 DNA: TGTGCCAGCAGTTTTGAGACAGGCCTGGGGGAGCAGTACTTC
CDR3 protein: CASSFETGLGEQYF
V gene: TRBV12-3/TRBV12-4
D gene: NA
J gene: TRBJ2-7
clone size: few

CDR3 DNA: TGTGCCAGCAGTTCCAGGGGGCAAGCTGGAAACACCATATATTTT
CDR3 protein: CASSSRGQAGNTIYF
V gene: TRBV27
D gene: TRBD1
J gene: TRBJ1-3
clone size: few

CDR3 DNA: TGCGCCAGCACCTCAAGTCGATACACCGGGGAGCTGTTTTTT
CDR3 protein: CASTSSRYTGELFF
V gene: TRBV4-1
D gene: NA
J gene: TRBJ2-2
clone size: many

CDR3 DNA: TGCAGTGCTTACCCCCCGGCCCGGGGAGATACGCAGTATTTT
CDR3 protein: CSAYPPARGDTQYF
V gene: TRBV20-1
D gene: NA
J gene: TRBJ2-3
clone size: few

CDR3 DNA: TGTGCCAGCAGGTCTGGGGCCAACGTCCTGACTTTC
CDR3 protein: CASRSGANVLTF
V gene: TRBV12-3/TRBV12-4
D gene: NA
J gene: TRBJ2-6
clone size: NA

CDR3 DNA: TGCAGTGCTAGAGATCCTCTGCGGACCACTGTAGAGCAGTACTTC
CDR3 protein: CSARDPLRTTVEQYF
V gene: TRBV20-1
D gene: NA
J gene: TRBJ2-7
clone size: NA

CDR3 DNA: TGTGCCAGCAGTTTACGGGGGGCGGACTATGGCCACACCTTC
CDR3 protein: CASSLRGADYGHTF
V gene: TRBV27
D gene: NA
J gene: TRBJ1-2
clone size: few

CDR3 DNA: TGTGCCAGCAGTTTAAGCAGGGTAAGCACTGAAGCTTCCTTT
CDR3 protein: CASSLSRVSTEASF
V gene: TRBV12-3/TRBV12-4
D gene: NA
J gene: TRBJ1-1
clone size: NA

CDR3 DNA: TGCAGTGCTAGTGTGTCTAGCGAAATGGCAGATACGCAGTATTTT
CDR3 protein: CSASVSSEMADTQYF
V gene: TRBV20-1
D gene: NA
J gene: TRBJ2-3
clone size: many

CDR3 DNA: TGTGCCAGCAGCCCCGGGAGGGATCGAGGGCCCCAGCATTTT
CDR3 protein: CASSPGRDRGPQHF
V gene: TRBV12-3/TRBV12-4
D gene: NA
J gene: TRBJ1-5
clone size: many

CDR3 DNA: TGTGCCAGCTCACCAGATCTGACTAATGAAAAACTGTTTTTT
CDR3 protein: CASSPDLTNEKLFF
V gene: TRBV18
D gene: NA
J gene: TRBJ1-4
clone size: NA